Following are 27 T cell receptor beta chains from one sample sequenced in a study of cytomegalovirus exposure and HLA in healthy donors listed by TCRdb under 2017. To prepare the library, the immunoSEQ multiplex PCR assay was applied. For the multiplex PCR, a mixture combining 60 forward primers for TCR Vbeta segments and 13 reverse primers for TCR Jbeta segments was used. This immuneACCESS table, as held by TCRdb, lists in-frame sequences with V and J called but not all clones. Of the missing ones, under half trace to an unresolved V gene in checked studies; the others have no known cause. This sample lists about 62,000 clones; roughly 75% were detected once. Of the sample, roughly 5.2% is held by the ten largest clones. Sequencing input: PBMCs. These receptors came from a woman in her thirties in good health and CMV-seronegative.

This rearrangement joins TRBV28 to TRBJ2-1, with D maybe TRBD1 (6 bases). Trimming took off 1 base at V and 7 bases at J, with 14 bases between the two ends. The CDR3 covers 15 residues. The germline CDR1 and CDR2 sequences are MDHEN and SYDVKM. The CDR3 is CASSLLQGSANEQFF. The DNA of the CDR3 is TGTGCCAGCAGTTTATTGCAGGGGAGCGCAAATGAGCAGTTCTTC.

This clone was counted between two and nine times. The chain carries TRBV2 and TRBJ1-2; no clear D gene. Germline V CDR1 and CDR2: SNHLY, FYNNEI. The V end lost 3 bases, the J end lost 8 bases, and 16 bases lay between the germline ends. This CDR3 is built from 14 residues. CDR3 sequence (DNA): TGTGCCAGCAGTGAGAACGACGGGAAGAAGGGCTACACCTTC. It codes for CASSENDGKKGYTF.

A few counts support this clone. The J gene is TRBJ2-7, the V gene TRBV28; 8 bases fit TRBD1. V was pared by 7 bases and J by 3 bases, with 2 bases of the junction left unmatched. The CDR3 runs to 12 residues. Germline loops: CDR1 MDHEN, CDR2 SYDVKM. The CDR3 spells CASTDRGYEQYF. CDR3 in DNA: TGTGCCAGCACCGACAGGGGCTACGAGCAGTACTTC.

The V call is TRBV27, the J call TRBJ2-5, with 9 bases identical to TRBD2. The J call may be incorrect, as the DNA end agrees better with TRBJ2-7. The germline V gene has CDR1 MNHEY and CDR2 SMNVEV (reference sequence). The CDR3 has 14 residues. CDR3 region: CASMIAGDQYEQYF. DNA for the CDR3: TGTGCCAGCATGATAGCGGGAGACCAATACGAGCAGTACTTC.

This clone was detected once. The rearrangement joins TRBV7-9 to TRBJ1-1; D not certain. This CDR3 has 14 residues. Trimming shortened V by 5 bases and J by 4 bases, and 14 bases separated the two germline ends. CDR1 SEHNR and CDR2 FQNEAQ come from the germline V gene (reference sequence). CDR3 DNA sequence: TGTGCCAGCAGCCCTGCCGTCGGAGGCACTGAAGCTTTCTTT. It codes for CASSPAVGGTEAFF.

V gene TRBV5-4 combines with J gene TRBJ2-1, with 11 bases aligning to TRBD2. Per germline, CDR1 SGHNT and CDR2 YYREEE (reference sequence). V lost 1 base and J lost 10; bases outside the gene matches: 4. The CDR3 is made up of 14 amino acids. CDR3 coding DNA: TGTGCCAGCAGCTTGCGGCTAGCGGGAGGAGAGCAGTTCTTC. It translates to CASSLRLAGGEQFF.

This clone is a singleton in its sample. The chain carries TRBV28 and TRBJ1-2; D is possibly TRBD1 (5 bases). The CDR3 totals 11 residues. CDR1 and CDR2 from the germline V gene are MDHEN and SYDVKM. The V end was cut by 8 bases, the J end by 2 bases, with 6 bases between. Written as DNA, the CDR3 is TGTGCCAGCGGACACAACTATGGCTACACCTTC. Its translation: CASGHNYGYTF.

This clone was recorded a few times. The chain recombines TRBV13 with TRBJ2-5, with TRBD2 identical over 14 bases. CDR1 PRHDT and CDR2 FYEKMQ come from the germline V gene (reference sequence). CDR3 length: 16 residues. The J segment lost 5 bases and the V segment lost 5 bases, leaving 7 bases of the junction unmatched. The CDR3: CASSPGTSGSLETQYF. The CDR3 nucleotides read TGTGCCAGCAGCCCCGGGACTAGCGGGAGTCTGGAGACCCAGTACTTC.

J is TRBJ2-7 and V is TRBV28; 8 bases are a match to TRBD1. The CDR3 has 14 residues. CDR1 MDHEN and CDR2 SYDVKM come from the germline V gene. V trimming: 4 bases; J trimming: 2 bases; junction bases outside the gene matches: 4. The CDR3 reads CASSSLGQAYEQYV. CDR3 coding DNA: TGTGCCAGCAGTTCGTTGGGACAGGCCTACGAGCAGTACGTC.

The chain has TRBV5-4 and TRBJ1-3; 7 bases map to TRBD1. J lost 3 bases, V lost 0 bases, and 3 bases had no gene match. Germline CDR1 SGHNT, CDR2 YYREEE (reference sequence). CDR3 length: 15 amino acids. CDR3: CASSLGGGFGNTIYF. The CDR3 nucleotides read TGTGCCAGCAGCTTGGGAGGGGGCTTTGGAAACACCATATATTTT. Combining the CDR3 with reference TRBV5-4 and TRBJ1-3 gives the whole variable domain ETGVTQSPTHLIKTRGQQVTLRCSSQSGHNTVSWYQQALGQGPQFIFQYYREEENGRGNFPPRFSGLQFPNYSSELNVNALELDDSALYLCASSLGGGFGNTIYFGEGSWLTVV.

Notes on this clone: One end of the junction does not line up with germline, which may come from a read error. The chain couples TRBV7-7 to TRBJ2-1; 11 nucleotides line up with TRBD2. Germline V gene sequence: CDR1 SSHAT, CDR2 FNYEAQ (reference sequence). The CDR3 has 15 amino acids. The CDR3 reads CASSAGTSGYNEQFF. For the CDR3, the DNA is TGTGCTAGCAGCGCCGGGACTAGCGGTTACAATGAGCAGTTCTTC. Complete variable domain (other parts from reference TRBV7-7 and TRBJ2-1): GAGVSQSPRYKVTKRGQDVTLRCDPISSHATLYWYQQALGQGPEFLTYFNYEAQPDKSGLPSDRFSAERPEGSISTLTIQRTEQRDSAMYRCASSAGTSGYNEQFFGPGTRLTVL.

The chain has TRBV4-1 and TRBJ1-3, with unresolved D. Germline CDR1 is MGHRA and CDR2 is YSYEKL. The ends were cut back, 1 base at V and 13 bases at J, with 17 bases in the middle. This CDR3 contains 14 residues. The CDR3 DNA sequence: TGCGCCAGCAGCCAAGTTGTCCTGGTCGGGGAGATATATTTT. Protein product: CASSQVVLVGEIYF.

The chain recombines TRBV18 with TRBJ1-1, with 7 bases aligning to TRBD1. The CDR3 consists of 14 residues. Per the germline V gene, CDR1 is KGHSH and CDR2 is LQKENI. Unmatched junction bases numbered 2, after V lost 4 bases and J lost 0 bases. This CDR3 is CASSRQGMNTEAFF. The DNA for the CDR3 is TGTGCCAGCTCACGACAGGGAATGAACACTGAAGCTTTCTTT.

The gene calls are TRBV6-5 and TRBJ1-1, with 9 bases lining up with TRBD1. Germline lookup yields CDR1 MNHEY and CDR2 SVGAGI. The length of the CDR3 is 13 residues. Unmatched junction bases numbered 8, after V lost 11 bases and J lost 4 bases. The CDR3 nucleotides are TGTGCCCGCACTTTACAGGGGGCCACTGAAGCTTTCTTT. Translating gives CARTLQGATEAFF.

This clone occurred a few times. The chain couples TRBV25-1 to TRBJ1-4; the match to TRBD1 covers 8 bases. The J segment lost 12 bases and the V segment lost 5 bases, leaving 8 bases of the junction unmatched. Germline lookup yields CDR1 MGHDK and CDR2 SYGVNS. This CDR3 has 13 residues. The CDR3, as DNA: TGTGCCAGCAGTCACAGGACAGGGCGTGAACTGTTTTTT. It specifies CASSHRTGRELFF.

In its sample, this clone was seen a few times. The V and J genes are TRBV11-3 and TRBJ1-3; D is unresolved. The germline V and J ends were trimmed by 7 bases and 0 bases, with 7 bases remaining between them. Per the germline V gene, CDR1 is SGHNT and CDR2 is YENEEA. This CDR3 has 13 amino acids. The CDR3 loop reads CASTGGSGNTIYF. CDR3 bases: TGTGCCAGCACCGGAGGCTCTGGAAACACCATATATTTT.

This clone was observed once. V and J are TRBV4-1 and TRBJ2-2; the match to TRBD2 covers 7 bases. Per germline, CDR1 MGHRA and CDR2 YSYEKL. CDR3 length: 17 amino acids. The V and J ends lost 1 base and 6 bases, in that order; junction bases with no gene match: 11. CDR3 protein: CASSQVAAGDESGELFF. The CDR3 bases are TGCGCCAGCAGCCAAGTCGCGGCGGGAGATGAGTCCGGGGAGCTGTTTTTT.

V is TRBV6-6 and J is TRBJ1-6; the match to TRBD1 covers 7 bases. CDR1 and CDR2 from the germline V gene are MNHNY and SVGAGI (reference sequence). There are 14 residues in the CDR3. V trimming: 6 bases; J trimming: 8 bases; junction bases outside the gene matches: 7. CDR3 residues: CASRVDRADSPLHF. The CDR3 bases are TGTGCCAGCAGGGTAGACAGGGCGGATTCACCCCTCCACTTT.

The chain carries TRBV18 and TRBJ2-7, with D tentatively TRBD1 (5 bases). V was cut by 6 bases and J by 0 bases, with 12 bases left in between. The CDR3 loop spans 14 amino acids. CDR1 and CDR2 from the germline V gene are KGHSH and LQKENI. CDR3 nucleotide sequence: TGTGCCAGCTCGACAGCCGCGAGCTCCTACGAGCAGTACGTC. Amino acid sequence: CASSTAASSYEQYV.

The chain links TRBV30 to TRBJ1-2, with D unresolved. Germline loops: CDR1 GTSNPN, CDR2 SVGIG (reference sequence). CDR3 size: 10 residues. Trimming took off 7 bases at V and 6 bases at J, with 9 bases between the two ends. The CDR3 sequence: CASTGDGYTF. CDR3 bases: TGTGCCTCCACTGGAGATGGCTACACCTTC. The full variable domain, rest sourced from reference TRBV30 and TRBJ1-2, is SQTIHQWPATLVQPVGSPLSLECTVEGTSNPNLYWYRQAAGRGLQLLFYSVGIGQISSEVPQNLSASRPQDRQFILSSKKLLLSDSGFYLCASTGDGYTFGSGTRLTVV.

The genes are TRBV15 and TRBJ2-3; 12 bases fit TRBD2. Germline-derived CDR1 and CDR2 are LNHNV and YYDKDF (reference sequence). The trim removed 2 bases at V and 4 bases at J, leaving 7 bases unmatched. The CDR3 sequence is 17 residues long. CDR3 protein: CATSRHRLAGVPDTQYF. The CDR3, as DNA: TGTGCCACCAGCAGACATCGACTAGCGGGAGTGCCAGATACGCAGTATTTT.

This clone has just one count. The gene calls are TRBV7-3 and TRBJ2-1; TRBD1 agrees at 10 bases. The CDR3 is 14 amino acids. V trimming: 3 bases; J trimming: 7 bases; junction bases outside the gene matches: 3. Germline V lookup: CDR1 SGHTA, CDR2 FQGTGA. The CDR3 DNA reads TGTGCCAGCAGCTTGACAGGGGGCCCGAATGAGCAGTTCTTC. This translates into CASSLTGGPNEQFF. Full variable domain (missing parts from reference TRBV7-3 and TRBJ2-1): GAGVSQTPSNKVTEKGKYVELRCDPISGHTALYWYRQSLGQGPEFLIYFQGTGAADDSGLPNDRFFAVRPEGSVSTLKIQRTERGDSAVYLCASSLTGGPNEQFFGPGTRLTVL.

This chain joins TRBV7-2 and TRBJ1-2; no definite D call. Trimming removed 2 bases from V and 3 bases from J, with 13 bases in between. Germline V gene lookup returns CDR1 SGHTA and CDR2 FQGNSA. The CDR3 contains 15 residues. The CDR3 sequence is CASSLNARLDYGYTF. In DNA form, the CDR3 reads TGTGCCAGCAGCTTAAACGCCCGGTTGGACTATGGCTACACCTTC.

V and J are TRBV27 and TRBJ1-3; a possible D gene is TRBD1 (5 bases). The CDR3 runs 15 residues. The V gene's germline CDR1 is MNHEY and CDR2 SMNVEV (reference sequence). V was pared by 3 bases and J by 2 bases, with 11 bases between. CDR3 loop: CASSFRGGAGNTIYF. CDR3 nucleotide sequence: TGTGCCAGCAGTTTCCGGGGAGGGGCTGGAAACACCATATATTTT.

V usage is TRBV9 and J usage is TRBJ1-2; D is uncertain. V was pared by 3 bases and J by 7 bases, with 13 bases between. Germline loops: CDR1 SGDLS, CDR2 YYNGEE. This CDR3 region has 13 residues. CDR3 in amino acids: CASSARVTGGYTF. The CDR3 nucleotides are TGTGCCAGCAGCGCCCGGGTAACGGGTGGCTACACCTTC.

This CDR3 is CSVSDRNTEAFF. The CDR3 DNA is TGCAGCGTTTCAGACAGAAACACTGAAGCTTTCTTT. The chain joins TRBV29-1 to TRBJ1-1; the D gene is possibly TRBD1 (5 bases). The V and J ends lost 5 bases and 2 bases respectively, with 9 bases between them. This CDR3 is built from 12 residues. The germline CDR1 and CDR2 sequences are SQVTM and ANQGSEA.

The CDR3: CASSPASGSLRYEQYF. The CDR3 bases are TGCGCCAGCAGCCCCGCCAGCGGGAGTTTACGTTACGAGCAGTACTTC. The rearrangement uses TRBV5-1 and TRBJ2-7; TRBD2 matches 8 bases. Germline V gene lookup returns CDR1 SGHRS and CDR2 YFSETQ. This CDR3 region has 16 residues. V lost 4 bases to trimming and J lost 4 bases; unmatched junction nucleotides: 13.